These 27 T cell receptor beta chains were all obtained from the same sample, sequenced in a study of CD8+ T cells in alopecia areata. This sample's treatment: oral pan-JAK inhibitor, 5-10 mg twice daily. After isolation, RNA underwent reverse transcription to generate cDNA as the sequencing template. TCRdb keeps only in-frame clones here, not all; method: immunoSEQ multiplex PCR. The table has approximately 200,000 clones, approximately 56% seen once. The sample consisted of CD4+ T cells sorted from blood, taken at week 4, from a patient treated with tofacitinib. Receptors originate from a human donor with alopecia areata.

This chain uses TRBV6-5 with TRBJ1-2; D unresolved. The V end lost 0 bases, the J end lost 4 bases, and 6 bases lay between the germline ends. CDR1 is MNHEY, CDR2 SVGAGI, per germline. This CDR3 spans 13 amino acids. The CDR3, as DNA: TGTGCCAGCAGTTACTCCTCTGTCTATGGCTACACCTTC. Protein product: CASSYSSVYGYTF.

The chain's CDR3 is CASSQGRGGIFSYGYTF. CDR3 coding DNA: TGTGCCAGCAGCCAAGGGAGGGGTGGAATCTTCTCCTATGGCTACACCTTC. The chain has TRBV14 and TRBJ1-2, with D possibly being TRBD1 (5 bases). Germline V gives CDR1 SGHDN, CDR2 FVKESK. The CDR3 has 17 residues. Trimming removed 1 base from V and 4 bases from J, with 19 bases in between.

This chain links TRBV6-5 with TRBJ1-2; D not certain. The V gene's germline CDR1 is MNHEY and CDR2 SVGAGI. The CDR3 has 13 amino acids. The germline V and J ends were trimmed by 4 bases and 8 bases, with 14 bases remaining between them. For the CDR3, the DNA is TGTGCCAGCAGTTTAGACCCCCTGCGGGGCTACACCTTC. Protein sequence: CASSLDPLRGYTF.

This chain uses TRBV30 with TRBJ1-2; D ambiguous. CDR3 length equals 10 residues. The V end lost 4 bases, the J end lost 8 bases, and 8 bases lay between the germline ends. Per the germline V gene, CDR1 is GTSNPN and CDR2 is SVGIG (reference sequence). CDR3 coding DNA: TGTGCCTGGAAAGGAGAAGGCTACACCTTC. Translated: CAWKGEGYTF.

This clone was counted a few times. The chain employs TRBV15 and TRBJ1-2; D unclear. Germline V gene sequence: CDR1 LNHNV, CDR2 YYDKDF (reference sequence). With 0 bases removed from V and 4 bases from J, the gap between germline ends came to 9 bases. The CDR3 consists of 14 residues. The CDR3, as DNA: TGTGCCACCAGCAGAGATCTCCAGACCTATGGCTACACCTTC. This translates into CATSRDLQTYGYTF.

The chain uses TRBV30 and TRBJ2-7; D possibly corresponds to TRBD1 (7 bases). This CDR3 has 13 amino acids. V lost 1 base, J lost 5 bases, and 12 bases lay in between. Germline assignment: CDR1 GTSNPN and CDR2 SVGIG (reference sequence). CDR3 in amino acids: CAWSGAGGHEQYF. CDR3 coding DNA: TGTGCCTGGAGTGGGGCAGGGGGGCACGAGCAGTACTTC.

V gene TRBV15 combines with J gene TRBJ2-7; D call uncertain. This CDR3 contains 13 residues. V lost 0 bases, J lost 2 bases, and 5 bases lay in between. Per germline, CDR1 LNHNV and CDR2 YYDKDF (reference sequence). The CDR3 DNA sequence: TGTGCCACCAGCAGAGATAGAACCTACGAGCAGTACTTC. It encodes CATSRDRTYEQYF.

The chain combines TRBV30 with TRBJ2-3, with D hard to call. The germline V gene has CDR1 GTSNPN and CDR2 SVGIG (reference sequence). The CDR3 has 10 residues. V was cut by 5 bases and J by 11 bases, with 11 bases left in between. The CDR3 DNA reads as TGTGCCTGGGGTCGACAAGGGCAGTATTTT. Its protein product is CAWGRQGQYF.

The V gene is TRBV29-1, the J gene TRBJ2-3; D ambiguous. This CDR3 is built from 14 residues. Trimming shortened V by 8 bases and J by 6 bases, and 21 bases separated the two germline ends. Germline CDR1 and CDR2: SQVTM and ANQGSEA. The DNA of the CDR3 is TGCAGCCTCTCCCAAAGTTCAATGGGGGATACGCAGTATTTT. The encoded protein is CSLSQSSMGDTQYF.

The chain carries TRBV11-2 and TRBJ2-7, with TRBD2 matching 9 bases. This CDR3 has 16 amino acids. Trimming removed 5 bases from V and 4 bases from J; junction bases left unmatched: 12. From germline, CDR1 is SGHAT and CDR2 FQNNGV. Here the CDR3 DNA reads TGTGCCAGCAGCAGGTCCCCGGCGGGGGGGCCGTACGAGCAGTACTTC. This gives the protein CASSRSPAGGPYEQYF.

This clone was counted a few times. This chain uses TRBV23-1 with TRBJ1-2; 7 bases map to TRBD1. TRBV23-1 is assigned to the ORF class and has an uncertain function. V dropped 7 bases and J dropped 8; count of bases not matched to a gene: 7. The CDR3 length is 12 residues. CDR3: CASKKPRGGYTF. CDR3 bases: TGCGCCAGCAAGAAGCCCAGGGGGGGCTACACCTTC.

The rearrangement joins TRBV2 to TRBJ1-5, with D possibly TRBD1 on 5 matching bases. Germline V gene data show CDR1 as SNHLY and CDR2 as FYNNEI. V was trimmed by 6 bases and J by 7 bases, leaving 16 bases between them. This CDR3 has 14 residues. CDR3 sequence reads: CASRGGARGQPQHF. As DNA, the CDR3 is TGTGCCAGCAGGGGAGGGGCGCGGGGGCAGCCCCAGCATTTT.

The genes are TRBV5-1 and TRBJ1-1; D remains ambiguous. This CDR3 comprises 11 residues. V lost 4 bases, J lost 3 bases, and 4 bases lay in between. The germline gives CDR1 SGHRS, CDR2 YFSETQ. CDR3 DNA sequence: TGCGCCAGCAGCCAGGACACTGAAGCTTTCTTT. Translating gives CASSQDTEAFF.

This clone was seen once. The rearrangement joins TRBV2 to TRBJ2-3, with D maybe TRBD2 (5 bases). V dropped 4 bases and J dropped 2 bases, with 13 bases sitting between them. CDR1 is SNHLY, CDR2 FYNNEI, per germline. This CDR3 has 15 residues. The CDR3 coding sequence is TGTGCCAGCAGTGTCATTGGACTGAACACAGATACGCAGTATTTT. The encoded protein is CASSVIGLNTDTQYF.

The table lists this clone with a few counts. The chain recombines TRBV7-2 with TRBJ2-7; TRBD1 agrees at 9 bases. J lost 2 bases, V lost 0 bases, and 5 bases had no gene match. From germline, CDR1 is SGHTA and CDR2 FQGNSA. CDR3 length: 16 amino acids. For the CDR3, the DNA is TGTGCCAGCAGCTTAGCCGGGACAGGGACGGCCTACGAGCAGTACTTC. Protein product: CASSLAGTGTAYEQYF.

The rearrangement links TRBV30 to TRBJ1-1; TRBD1 might be the D (6 bases). CDR3 length: 15 residues. The V end was cut by 0 bases, the J end by 1 base, with 12 bases between. Per the germline V gene, CDR1 is GTSNPN and CDR2 is SVGIG (reference sequence). In nucleotides, the CDR3 is TGTGCCTGGAGTGTACTGAGGGACAAGAACACTGAAGCTTTCTTT. Translation: CAWSVLRDKNTEAFF.

The chain joins TRBV30 to TRBJ1-2; 8 nucleotides line up with TRBD1. The CDR3 contains 12 residues. Germline lookup yields CDR1 GTSNPN and CDR2 SVGIG (reference sequence). As DNA, the CDR3 is TGTGCGGGCTGGCAGGGGGCGGATGGCTACACCTTC. This sequence encodes CAGWQGADGYTF.

The chain is built from TRBV29-1 and TRBJ2-7; TRBD1 aligns across 8 bases. Germline CDR1 and CDR2: SQVTM and ANQGSEA. J gave up 6 bases and V 1 base, and 5 bases lay outside the gene matches. CDR3 length: 13 residues. CDR3 residues: CSVEVGTGGEQYF. As DNA, the CDR3 is TGCAGCGTTGAAGTAGGGACAGGTGGCGAGCAGTACTTC.

The J gene is TRBJ2-3, the V gene TRBV20-1; a weak D match, TRBD2 (5 bases). Germline values: CDR1 DFQATT, CDR2 SNEGSKA (reference sequence). The CDR3 extends over 11 amino acids. Trimming cost V 5 bases and J 5 bases, with 8 bases left between them. This CDR3 reads CSASRGDTQYF. For the CDR3, the DNA is TGCAGTGCTTCCCGGGGAGATACGCAGTATTTT.

The rearrangement links TRBV27 to TRBJ2-1, with TRBD2 matching 9 bases. CDR3 length equals 16 residues. Germline V gene sequence: CDR1 MNHEY, CDR2 SMNVEV (reference sequence). V was pared by 5 bases and J by 8 bases, with 13 bases of the junction left unmatched. The CDR3 DNA reads as TGTGCCAGCAGTCCCCCGGGGAGCGGGGGGCGGGATGAGCAGTTCTTC. This translates into CASSPPGSGGRDEQFF.

This clone showed up just once. Different DNA sequences within this sample yield the same CDR3. The chain has TRBV5-1 and TRBJ1-5; D is unresolved. The ends were cut back, 1 base at V and 0 bases at J, with 8 bases in the middle. This CDR3 has 15 amino acids. The V gene's germline CDR1 is SGHRS and CDR2 YFSETQ. CDR3 protein: CASSLNGYSNQPQHF. The CDR3 DNA is TGCGCCAGCAGCTTGAACGGTTATAGCAATCAGCCCCAGCATTTT. The full variable domain, its missing parts supplied by reference TRBV5-1 and TRBJ1-5, is KAGVTQTPRYLIKTRGQQVTLSCSPISGHRSVSWYQQTPGQGLQFLFEYFSETQRNKGNFPGRFSGRQFSNSRSEMNVSTLELGDSALYLCASSLNGYSNQPQHFGDGTRLSIL.

This clone has just a few counts. The V gene is TRBV29-1, the J gene TRBJ1-3; 8 positions agree with TRBD1. There are 15 residues in the CDR3. V lost 0 bases and J lost 7; bases outside the gene matches: 8. Germline-derived CDR1 and CDR2 are SQVTM and ANQGSEA. The CDR3 coding sequence is TGCAGCGTTGAAGATGGGTCAGGGGGCAGGAACACCATATATTTT. Translated, it gives CSVEDGSGGRNTIYF.

This chain connects TRBV2 to TRBJ2-1; either TRBD1 or TRBD2 may supply D (6 bases each). V lost 0 bases and J lost 9, with 12 bases in between. CDR1 is SNHLY, CDR2 FYNNEI, per germline. This CDR3 has 14 residues. The CDR3 spells CASSEAGGRTEQFF. DNA of the CDR3: TGTGCCAGCAGTGAAGCGGGGGGCCGAACTGAGCAGTTCTTC.

Comment on this clone: Because the CDR3's place on the DNA is in doubt, the DNA is left out and the CDR3 is given as listed by TCRdb. V and J are TRBV30 and TRBJ2-7. CDR1 is GTSNPN and CDR2 is SVGIG in the germline V gene (reference sequence). The length of the CDR3 is 15 amino acids, counting both ends. The CDR3 reads CAWSQGRAGPYEQYF.

CDR3: CAWSVSSGTEAFF. The CDR3 DNA follows: TGTGCCTGGAGTGTTTCCAGTGGGACTGAAGCTTTCTTT. The chain has TRBV30 and TRBJ1-1; the D is unclear. V was trimmed by 0 bases and J by 5 bases, leaving 10 bases between them. CDR1 and CDR2 (germline): GTSNPN, SVGIG (reference sequence). This CDR3 is built from 13 residues.

This rearrangement joins TRBV28 to TRBJ1-2; D might be TRBD1 (6 bases). Germline lookup yields CDR1 MDHEN and CDR2 SYDVKM. Trimming took 6 bases from V and 3 from J, leaving 11 bases between them. The CDR3 has 13 amino acids. CDR3 DNA: TGTGCCAGCAGCCTAACAGGGTACTATGGCTACACCTTC. Translated: CASSLTGYYGYTF.

The J gene is TRBJ1-1, the V gene TRBV29-1; D unresolved. CDR1 is SQVTM, CDR2 ANQGSEA, per germline. The germline V and J ends were trimmed by 4 bases and 0 bases, with 12 bases remaining between them. This CDR3 comprises 14 residues. The CDR3 sequence: CSVVVDVMNTEAFF. The CDR3 DNA reads TGCAGCGTTGTGGTGGACGTTATGAACACTGAAGCTTTCTTT.